This T cell receptor (beta chain) originates from a study of blood T cell repertoires in COVID-19 (dated by TCRdb to 2019 to 2021). In the study overall: Samples covering the acute and convalescent phases of COVID-19 were provided by collaborators in the United States, Italy and Spain. The sample metadata nearly always contained a de-identified subject ID, COVID-19 status, age in years and sex. Where available, HLA class I and class II types were taken from metadata supplied by the sample provider and were not determined by assay-based typing. The repertoires were released in a freely available public database meant as a resource for research on the immune response to SARS-CoV-2. The dataset comprised deeply sampled blood TCRbeta repertoires from subjects exposed to, actively infected with, or recovered from COVID-19. The prospective study material was composed of cDNA or gDNA derived from T cells, B-cell-depleted T cells, or PBMCs. The samples were drawn from two sources: the first 160 participants of the ongoing ImmuneRACE study, and some 1,300 subjects contributed by 6 global collaborators. Beyond this particular receptor, the publication reports: Clinical and demographic metadata were provided uncurated, with the amount varying by source and participant.

In its sample, this clone was seen a few times. Its antigen remains undetermined. No base quality information exists; no much larger clone differs at one position. TCRbeta CDR3 regions were amplified from genomic DNA by means of the immunoSEQ Assay, a bias-controlled multiplex PCR. The study's own analysis went as follows. The number of nucleated cells in each sample was estimated from the amplification of reference gene primers within the assay. To quantify the absolute abundance of each unique TCRbeta CDR3 rearrangement, sequence reads were collapsed and filtered. For each sample, productive Simpson clonality was calculated as the square root of Simpson's diversity index across productive rearrangements. Here the immuneACCESS table is served through TCRdb, limited to in-frame sequences with V and J called. Missing clones are a known gap in these copies; in checked studies unresolved V genes cover under half, and the rest lacks a known reason. Clone size and V and J calls were adopted from that table, with D and trimming inferred from the DNA. The sample data list about 160,000 clones, and roughly 90% of these were observed just once. The ten biggest clones cover roughly 4% of the sample.

Each collaborating institution followed its own protocols to collect whole blood in K2EDTA tubes. Collaborator samples were shipped for TCRbeta analysis as frozen whole blood, isolated PBMCs, or DNA extracted from either sample type. A distance of 14 bases separates the germline ends of V and J, which lose 5 bases and 3 bases respectively. CDR3 length: 14 amino acids, cysteine to phenylalanine. Solely the CDR3 DNA is kept, with 42 bases framed from the first base. The germline V gene encodes CDR1 LNHDA and CDR2 SQIVND (reference sequence). The sequence came from a woman aged 70-85 years with acute or convalescent COVID-19. Material for sequencing was peripheral blood. The receptor chain draws on TRBV19 and TRBJ2-7; the best D guess is TRBD1, with 6 bases matching. The CDR3 sequence is CASSYRVGFYEQYF. The DNA sequence is TGTGCCAGTAGTTACAGGGTAGGATTCTACGAGCAGTACTTC.